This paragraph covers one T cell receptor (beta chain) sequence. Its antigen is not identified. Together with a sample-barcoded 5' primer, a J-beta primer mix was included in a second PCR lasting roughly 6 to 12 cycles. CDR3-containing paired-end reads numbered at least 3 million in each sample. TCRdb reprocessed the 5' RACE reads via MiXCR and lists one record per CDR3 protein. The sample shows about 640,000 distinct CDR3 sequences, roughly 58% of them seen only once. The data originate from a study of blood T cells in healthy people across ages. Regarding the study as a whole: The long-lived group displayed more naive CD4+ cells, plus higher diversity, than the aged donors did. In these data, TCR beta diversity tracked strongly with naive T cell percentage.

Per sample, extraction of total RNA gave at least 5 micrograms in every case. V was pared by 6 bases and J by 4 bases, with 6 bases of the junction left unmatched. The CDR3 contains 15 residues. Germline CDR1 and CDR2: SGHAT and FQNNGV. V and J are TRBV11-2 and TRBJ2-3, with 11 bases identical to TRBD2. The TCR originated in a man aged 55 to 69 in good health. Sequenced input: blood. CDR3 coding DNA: TGTGCCAGCAGTTTTCGACTAGCGGGGTCAGATACGCAGTATTTT. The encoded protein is CASSFRLAGSDTQYF.